Listed below are T cell receptor beta chains from one sample, sequenced in a study of blood T cell repertoires in COVID-19. Repertoires were generated with immunoSEQ multiplex PCR, while TCRdb's copy carries only in-frame clones and drops some. The sample has fewer than 300,000 clones, 80% to 85% seen once. The sample taken for sequencing was peripheral blood. The receptors were gathered from a person aged 70 to 85 with COVID-19, enrolled during active disease. CDR3s include the opening cysteine and the closing phenylalanine or tryptophan. The D gene is left open where the match is weak. Part of the rows lack a size; the others show once, few, many or a class for expanded clones.

J	size	D	V	CDR3	DNA
TRBJ1-2	-	TRBD1	TRBV9	CASSVDDRDYGYTF	TGTGCCAGCAGCGTAGACGACAGGGACTATGGCTACACCTTC
TRBJ1-1	-	-	TRBV6-5	CASTSPGGSQEAFF	TGTGCCAGCACTTCCCCGGGAGGCAGTCAAGAAGCTTTCTTT
TRBJ2-7	-	-	TRBV1	CTSSHQRVLREQYF	TGCACCAGCAGCCACCAGCGGGTGCTTCGCGAGCAGTACTTC
TRBJ1-6	few	TRBD1	TRBV6-5	CASTLDRDNSPLHF	TGTGCCAGCACCCTCGACAGGGATAATTCACCCCTCCACTTT
TRBJ2-3	few	-	TRBV7-2	CASSAASRTDTQYF	TGTGCCAGCAGCGCTGCGAGCCGCACAGATACGCAGTATTTT
TRBJ1-4	-	TRBD1	TRBV28	CASSRQGVGEKLFF	TGTGCCAGCAGTCGACAGGGTGTCGGGGAAAAACTGTTTTTT
TRBJ1-5	-	-	TRBV7-8	CASTLNRNQPQHF	TGTGCCAGCACCCTAAATCGCAATCAGCCCCAGCATTTT
TRBJ1-2	-	TRBD1	TRBV11-2	CASSPQGEVGGYTF	TGTGCCAGCAGCCCCCAGGGGGAAGTGGGTGGCTACACCTTC
TRBJ2-7	-	TRBD1	TRBV19	CASSRSAPGQVSGEQYF	TGTGCCAGTAGTAGAAGTGCCCCGGGACAGGTTTCGGGCGAGCAGTACTTC
TRBJ2-7	-	TRBD1	TRBV6-6	CASSSGTGAIEQYF	TGTGCCAGCAGTTCCGGGACAGGGGCAATCGAGCAGTACTTC
TRBJ1-2	few	TRBD1	TRBV19	CASNPTGANYGYTF	TGTGCCAGTAACCCGACAGGGGCTAACTATGGCTACACCTTC
TRBJ1-1	-	-	TRBV6-2/TRBV6-3	CASRPSGLSNTEAFF	TGTGCCAGCAGACCTAGTGGGCTATCGAACACTGAAGCTTTCTTT
TRBJ2-2	-	-	TRBV3-1/TRBV3-2	CASSHDGEFTGELFF	TGTGCCAGCAGCCACGACGGGGAATTCACCGGGGAGCTGTTTTTT
TRBJ2-3	-	TRBD2	TRBV7-2	CASSLGGGVGYSQYF	TGTGCCAGCAGCTTAGGTGGGGGGGTTGGTTACTCGCAGTATTTT
TRBJ1-3	-	-	TRBV5-8	CASSLALNTIYF	TGTGCCAGCAGCTTGGCTTTAAACACCATATATTTT
TRBJ2-6	-	TRBD1	TRBV6-4	CASRQGAIGGANVLTF	TGTGCCAGCAGGCAGGGGGCGATAGGAGGGGCCAACGTCCTGACTTTC
TRBJ2-3	-	TRBD2	TRBV27	CASSQFSRPGVAGFTDTQYF	TGTGCCAGCAGCCAATTTTCCCGACCGGGAGTAGCGGGATTCACAGATACGCAGTATTTT
TRBJ1-4	-	TRBD1	TRBV15	CATSRKQGQNEKLFF	TGTGCCACCAGCAGGAAACAGGGACAGAATGAAAAACTGTTTTTT
TRBJ2-2	-	-	TRBV9	CASSVGLLKNTGELFF	TGTGCCAGCAGCGTCGGACTACTCAAGAACACCGGGGAGCTGTTTTTT
TRBJ2-2	once	TRBD1	TRBV7-2	CASSYRQGANTGELFF	TGTGCCAGCAGCTATCGACAGGGGGCGAACACCGGGGAGCTGTTTTTT
TRBJ2-7	-	TRBD1	TRBV5-1	CASRVFSGGDEQYF	TGCGCCAGCAGAGTTTTTTCAGGGGGCGACGAGCAGTACTTC
TRBJ1-4	few	TRBD1	TRBV29-1	CSVRDRAANEKLFF	TGCAGCGTGAGGGACAGGGCGGCTAATGAAAAACTGTTTTTT
TRBJ1-1	-	-	TRBV5-1	CASKAGVDTEAFF	TGCGCCAGCAAGGCAGGGGTTGACACTGAAGCTTTCTTT
TRBJ2-1	-	TRBD2	TRBV5-1	CASSRASGTHEQFF	TGCGCCAGCAGTCGGGCTAGCGGGACACATGAGCAGTTCTTC
TRBJ1-1	-	TRBD1	TRBV7-2	CASSLYQGGTEAFF	TGTGCCAGCAGCTTATATCAGGGGGGCACTGAAGCTTTCTTT
TRBJ2-1	-	TRBD2	TRBV3-1/TRBV3-2	CASRTSGGAREQFF	TGTGCCAGCAGAACTAGCGGGGGGGCGCGTGAGCAGTTCTTC
TRBJ2-1	-	-	TRBV6-4	CASSPDWANNEQFF	TGTGCCAGCAGTCCGGACTGGGCAAACAATGAGCAGTTCTTC
TRBJ2-2	once	TRBD2	TRBV19	CASRAGGYTGELFF	TGTGCCAGTAGAGCGGGGGGGTACACCGGGGAGCTGTTTTTT
TRBJ1-1	few	-	TRBV19	CASTLSGGAPTEAFF	TGTGCCAGTACCCTAAGCGGGGGGGCTCCCACTGAAGCTTTCTTT
TRBJ1-1	-	-	TRBV14	CASSQHYTEAFF	TGTGCCAGCAGCCAACACTACACTGAAGCTTTCTTT
TRBJ1-2	many	TRBD1	TRBV29-1	CSVGDRGYYGYTF	TGCAGCGTTGGGGACAGGGGATACTATGGCTACACCTTC
TRBJ1-3	-	-	TRBV4-1	CASSQAQGRRNTIYF	TGCGCCAGCAGCCAAGCACAGGGACGGAGAAACACCATATATTTT